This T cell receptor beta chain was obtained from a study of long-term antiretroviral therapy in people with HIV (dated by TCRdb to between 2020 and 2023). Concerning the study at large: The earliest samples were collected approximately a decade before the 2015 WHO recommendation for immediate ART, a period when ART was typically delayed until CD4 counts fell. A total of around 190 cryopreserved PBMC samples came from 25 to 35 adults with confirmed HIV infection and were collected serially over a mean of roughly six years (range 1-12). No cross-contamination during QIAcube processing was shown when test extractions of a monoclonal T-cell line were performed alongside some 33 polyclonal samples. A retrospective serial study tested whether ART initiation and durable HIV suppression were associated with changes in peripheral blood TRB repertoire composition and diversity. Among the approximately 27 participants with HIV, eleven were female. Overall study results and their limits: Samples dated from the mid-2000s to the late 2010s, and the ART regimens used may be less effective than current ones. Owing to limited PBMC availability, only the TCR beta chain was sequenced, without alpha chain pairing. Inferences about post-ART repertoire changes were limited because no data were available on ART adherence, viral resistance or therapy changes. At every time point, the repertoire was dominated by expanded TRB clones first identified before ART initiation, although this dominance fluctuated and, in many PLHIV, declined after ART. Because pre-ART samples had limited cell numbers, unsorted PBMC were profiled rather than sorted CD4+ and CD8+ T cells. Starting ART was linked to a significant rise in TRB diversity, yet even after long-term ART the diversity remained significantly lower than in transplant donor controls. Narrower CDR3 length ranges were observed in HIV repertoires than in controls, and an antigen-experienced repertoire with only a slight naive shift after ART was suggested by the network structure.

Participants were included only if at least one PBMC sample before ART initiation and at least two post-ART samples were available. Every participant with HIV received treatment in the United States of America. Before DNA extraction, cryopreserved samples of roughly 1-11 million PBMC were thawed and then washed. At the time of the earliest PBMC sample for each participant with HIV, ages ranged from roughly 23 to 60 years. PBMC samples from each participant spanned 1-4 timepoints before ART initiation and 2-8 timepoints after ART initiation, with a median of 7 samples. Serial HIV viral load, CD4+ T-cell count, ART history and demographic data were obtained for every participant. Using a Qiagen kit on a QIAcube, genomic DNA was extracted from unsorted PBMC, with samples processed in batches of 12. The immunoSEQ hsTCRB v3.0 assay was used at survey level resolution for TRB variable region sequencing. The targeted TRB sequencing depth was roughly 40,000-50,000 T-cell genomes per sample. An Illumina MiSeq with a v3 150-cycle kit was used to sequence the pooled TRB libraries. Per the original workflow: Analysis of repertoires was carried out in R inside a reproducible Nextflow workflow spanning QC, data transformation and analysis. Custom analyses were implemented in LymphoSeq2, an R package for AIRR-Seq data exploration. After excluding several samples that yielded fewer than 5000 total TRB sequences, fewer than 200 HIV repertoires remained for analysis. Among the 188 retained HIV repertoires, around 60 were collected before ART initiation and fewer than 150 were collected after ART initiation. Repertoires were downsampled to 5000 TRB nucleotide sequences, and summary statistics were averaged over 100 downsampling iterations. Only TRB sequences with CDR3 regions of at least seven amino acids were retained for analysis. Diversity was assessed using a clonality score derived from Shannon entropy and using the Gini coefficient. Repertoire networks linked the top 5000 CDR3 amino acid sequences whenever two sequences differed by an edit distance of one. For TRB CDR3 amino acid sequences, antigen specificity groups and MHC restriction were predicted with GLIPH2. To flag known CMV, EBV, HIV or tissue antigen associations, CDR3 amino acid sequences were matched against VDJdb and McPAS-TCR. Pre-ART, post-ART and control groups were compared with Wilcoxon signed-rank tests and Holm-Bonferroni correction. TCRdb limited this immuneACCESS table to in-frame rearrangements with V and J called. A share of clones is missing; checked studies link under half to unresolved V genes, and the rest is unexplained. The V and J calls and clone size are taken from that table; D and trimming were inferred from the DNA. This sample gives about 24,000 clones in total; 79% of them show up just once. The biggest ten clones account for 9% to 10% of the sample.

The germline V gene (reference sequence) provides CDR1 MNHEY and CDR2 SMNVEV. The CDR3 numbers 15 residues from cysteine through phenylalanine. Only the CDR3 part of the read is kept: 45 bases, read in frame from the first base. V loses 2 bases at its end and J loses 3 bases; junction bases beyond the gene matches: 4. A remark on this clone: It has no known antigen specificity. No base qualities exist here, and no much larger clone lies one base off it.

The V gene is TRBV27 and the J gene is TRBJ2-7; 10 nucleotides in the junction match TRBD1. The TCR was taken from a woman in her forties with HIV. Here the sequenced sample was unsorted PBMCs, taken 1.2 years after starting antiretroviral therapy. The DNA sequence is TGTGCCAGCAGTTTAGGGGGACAGGGGCTCTACGAGCAGTACTTC. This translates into CASSLGGQGLYEQYF.